The 17 T cell receptor beta chains listed next were all sequenced from one sample in a study of blood T cell repertoires in COVID-19. Assay used: immunoSEQ multiplex PCR; TCRdb lists only in-frame clones, some missing. This sample carries some 310,000 clones, roughly 90% of them seen once, and the ten largest clones take 2.9%. The specimen was peripheral blood. These receptors were obtained from a woman under 40 with COVID-19, enrolled during active disease.

J is TRBJ2-7 and V is TRBV6-5, with D possibly matching TRBD2 (5 bases). The V and J ends lost 8 bases and 5 bases respectively, with 22 bases between them. CDR3 length equals 15 residues. Looked up from germline, CDR1 is MNHEY and CDR2 is SVGAGI. This CDR3 is CASGLTRLMLDEQYF. CDR3 DNA: TGTGCCAGCGGACTTACCCGTCTGATGCTCGACGAGCAGTACTTC.

This clone was seen a single time. This sequence joins TRBV4-1 and TRBJ2-2, with 8 nucleotides matching TRBD2. V shed 4 bases, J shed 0 bases, and the junction held 13 bases outside the gene matches. The CDR3 loop spans 19 amino acids. Germline CDR1 is MGHRA and CDR2 is YSYEKL. The CDR3 spells CASSRTRVSGTANTGELFF. As DNA, the CDR3 is TGCGCCAGCAGCCGGACCAGGGTTAGCGGGACTGCGAACACCGGGGAGCTGTTTTTT.

The V and J genes are TRBV28 and TRBJ2-5; maybe TRBD2 (6 bases). The CDR3 is 14 amino acids. In germline, CDR1 is MDHEN, CDR2 SYDVKM. The germline V and J ends were trimmed by 6 bases and 0 bases, with 11 bases remaining between them. DNA of the CDR3: TGTGCCAGCAGCTACTTAGCGGACCAAGAGACCCAGTACTTC. This gives the protein CASSYLADQETQYF.

The J gene is TRBJ1-2, the V gene TRBV6-5; D is perhaps TRBD1 (5 bases). Deletions cut 0 bases from V and 8 bases from J, with 16 bases between. The CDR3 has 15 residues. From germline, CDR1 is MNHEY and CDR2 SVGAGI. The DNA for the CDR3 is TGTGCCAGCAGTTACTCGGGGGGTCAGGGTTTGGGCTACACCTTC. The encoded protein is CASSYSGGQGLGYTF.

The V gene is TRBV25-1, the J gene TRBJ2-2; D may be TRBD2 (6 bases). The CDR3 runs 14 residues. Germline CDR1 MGHDK, CDR2 SYGVNS. V lost 1 base and J 9 bases, leaving 12 bases between the germline ends. In DNA, the CDR3 is TGTGCCAGCAGTGAATCTGGGGAGGTATGGGAGCTGTTTTTT. Its protein product is CASSESGEVWELFF.

This clone was counted between two and nine times. The chain couples TRBV28 to TRBJ1-2, with 8 bases that match TRBD1. The CDR3 covers 16 residues. After removal of 1 base from V and 8 bases from J, the junction contained 12 bases not matched to a gene. Germline CDR1 is MDHEN and CDR2 is SYDVKM. For the CDR3, the DNA is TGTGCCAGCAGTTTATTTGGAAGGCAGGGGGCCGGGGGCTACACCTTC. It specifies CASSLFGRQGAGGYTF.

This chain uses TRBV12-3 or TRBV12-4 with TRBJ1-1, with D unresolved. Trimming removed 4 bases from V and 5 bases from J, with 11 bases in between. CDR3 length: 13 residues. The CDR3 DNA reads as TGTGCCAGCAGTTCGTTAGCCGAAACTGAAGCTTTCTTT. Its protein is CASSSLAETEAFF.

V gene TRBV28 combines with J gene TRBJ1-1; weak D call: TRBD1 (5 bases). The germline CDR1 and CDR2 sequences are MDHEN and SYDVKM. Trimming left V 7 bases short and J 0 bases short, with 15 bases between. This CDR3 has 15 amino acids. The DNA of the CDR3 is TGTGCCAGCAACCAAAGGGGCAGGCTGAACACTGAAGCTTTCTTT. This gives the protein CASNQRGRLNTEAFF.

The J gene is TRBJ1-1, the V gene TRBV7-8; 8 nucleotides line up with TRBD1. The CDR3 extends over 16 amino acids. Losses at the gene ends were 6 bases for V and 0 bases for J; bases not matched to a gene: 9. Germline V lookup: CDR1 SGHVS, CDR2 FQNEAQ. CDR3 sequence (DNA): TGTGCCAGCAGTTTCGTGGACAGGGTCTTGAACACTGAAGCTTTCTTT. Its protein product is CASSFVDRVLNTEAFF. The full variable domain, in which reference TRBV7-8 and TRBJ1-1 provide the parts outside the CDR3, is GAGVSQSPRYKVAKRGQDVALRCDPISGHVSLFWYQQALGQGPEFLTYFQNEAQLDKSGLPSDRFFAERPEGSVSTLKIQRTQQEDSAVYLCASSFVDRVLNTEAFFGQGTRLTVV.

A word on this clone: The same CDR3 also results from other DNA sequences found in this sample. V usage is TRBV3-1 (or the pseudogene TRBV3-2) and J usage is TRBJ1-5, with 7 bases aligning to TRBD1. The germline CDR1 and CDR2 sequences are LGHDT and YNNKEL (reference sequence). With V trimmed by 1 base and J by 4 bases, 1 base remained unmatched. The CDR3 has 14 residues. The CDR3 DNA reads TGTGCCAGCAGCCAAGGGACAGGAAATCAGCCCCAGCATTTT. It is translated as CASSQGTGNQPQHF.

The V call is TRBV27, the J call TRBJ1-2, with 9 bases fitting TRBD1. This CDR3 spans 16 amino acids. Germline values: CDR1 MNHEY, CDR2 SMNVEV (reference sequence). Trimming took 5 bases from V and 2 from J; bases not matched to a gene: 9. DNA of the CDR3: TGTGCCAGCAGTACAGGGGGCCGTAATTTCAACTATGGCTACACCTTC. The encoded protein is CASSTGGRNFNYGYTF.

The rearrangement links TRBV19 to TRBJ2-4, with D perhaps TRBD1 (6 bases). Germline CDR1 LNHDA, CDR2 SQIVND (reference sequence). CDR3 length equals 13 residues. Trimming pared 5 bases from V and 7 bases from J, leaving 12 bases between. This CDR3 reads CASSRQEANIQYF. The DNA of the CDR3 is TGTGCCAGTAGTCGACAGGAGGCGAACATTCAGTACTTC.

The chain links TRBV6-2 or TRBV6-3 to TRBJ1-6; D is ambiguous. CDR1 MNHEY and CDR2 SVGEGT come from the germline V gene. The CDR3 totals 16 residues. Trimming shortened V by 0 bases and J by 7 bases, and 13 bases separated the two germline ends. The CDR3 protein is CASSYSGIPGNSPLHF. Written as DNA, the CDR3 is TGTGCCAGCAGTTACTCGGGTATTCCCGGGAATTCACCCCTCCACTTT.

This rearrangement joins TRBV27 to TRBJ2-3; D is perhaps TRBD1 (6 bases). The CDR3 runs to 15 residues. V dropped 0 bases and J dropped 2 bases, with 9 bases sitting between them. Germline CDR1 reads MNHEY; CDR2 reads SMNVEV (reference sequence). CDR3 loop: CASSLSQGYTDTQYF. In DNA, the CDR3 is TGTGCCAGCAGTTTATCCCAGGGGTACACAGATACGCAGTATTTT.

The V call is TRBV27, the J call TRBJ1-2, with D possibly being TRBD1 (6 bases). Judging by the DNA end, TRBJ2-1 fits better; the J call may be wrong. Germline-derived CDR1 and CDR2 are MNHEY and SMNVEV (reference sequence). The CDR3 spans 13 residues. CDR3 in amino acids: CASSPPDRLLQFF. DNA for the CDR3: TGTGCCAGCAGTCCCCCTGACAGGCTCCTCCAGTTCTTC.

Regarding this clone: This CDR3 is also generated by other DNA sequences in the sample. V usage is TRBV18 and J usage is TRBJ1-1; D might be TRBD1 (6 bases). The CDR3 runs 14 residues. Trimming pared 3 bases from V and 1 base from J, leaving 9 bases between. Germline V gene sequence: CDR1 KGHSH, CDR2 LQKENI. The CDR3 nucleotides read TGTGCCAGCTCACCCGGGACACCGAACACTGAAGCTTTCTTT. As protein: CASSPGTPNTEAFF.

The V call is TRBV5-1, the J call TRBJ2-7, with D perhaps matching TRBD2 (5 bases). From germline, CDR1 is SGHRS and CDR2 YFSETQ. The CDR3 has 13 residues. V was clipped by 4 bases and J by 3 bases, with 11 bases between them. CDR3 sequence (DNA): TGCGCCAGCAGCGCGGAAGGAGGCTACGAGCAGTACTTC. This gives the protein CASSAEGGYEQYF.